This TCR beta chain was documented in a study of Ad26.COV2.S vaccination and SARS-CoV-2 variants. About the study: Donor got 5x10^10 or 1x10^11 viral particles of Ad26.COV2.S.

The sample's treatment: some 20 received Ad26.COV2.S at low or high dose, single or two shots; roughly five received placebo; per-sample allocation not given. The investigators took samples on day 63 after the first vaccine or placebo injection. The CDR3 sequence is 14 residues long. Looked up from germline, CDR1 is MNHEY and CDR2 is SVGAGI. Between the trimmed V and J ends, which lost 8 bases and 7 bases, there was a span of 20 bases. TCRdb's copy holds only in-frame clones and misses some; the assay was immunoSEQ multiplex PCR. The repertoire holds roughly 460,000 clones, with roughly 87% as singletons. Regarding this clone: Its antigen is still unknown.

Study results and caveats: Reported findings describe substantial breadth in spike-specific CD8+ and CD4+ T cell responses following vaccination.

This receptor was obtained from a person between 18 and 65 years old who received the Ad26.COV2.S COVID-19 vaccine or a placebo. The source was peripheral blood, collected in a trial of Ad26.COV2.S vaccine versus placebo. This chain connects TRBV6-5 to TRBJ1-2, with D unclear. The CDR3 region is CASPSRPGGSGYTF. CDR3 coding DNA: TGTGCCAGCCCGTCCAGGCCCGGAGGAAGTGGCTACACCTTC.